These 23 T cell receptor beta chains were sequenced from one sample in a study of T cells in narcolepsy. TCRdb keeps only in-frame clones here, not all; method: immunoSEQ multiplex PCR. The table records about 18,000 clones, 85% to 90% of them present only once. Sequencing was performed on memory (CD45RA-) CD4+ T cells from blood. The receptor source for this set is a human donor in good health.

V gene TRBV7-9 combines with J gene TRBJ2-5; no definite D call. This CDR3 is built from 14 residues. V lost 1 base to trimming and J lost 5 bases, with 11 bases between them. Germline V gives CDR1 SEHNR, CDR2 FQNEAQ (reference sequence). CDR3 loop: CASSLEPMRETQYF. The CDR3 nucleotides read TGTGCCAGCAGCTTAGAACCGATGAGGGAGACCCAGTACTTC.

The CDR3, as DNA: TGTGCCAGCATAGGGGGACGGGACAGAGGAAACACCATATATTTT. This translates into CASIGGRDRGNTIYF. The rearrangement uses TRBV21-1 and TRBJ1-3; the D call in the table, TRBD1, was not verified against the DNA. TRBV21-1 is an annotated pseudogene. The CDR3 length is 15 residues.

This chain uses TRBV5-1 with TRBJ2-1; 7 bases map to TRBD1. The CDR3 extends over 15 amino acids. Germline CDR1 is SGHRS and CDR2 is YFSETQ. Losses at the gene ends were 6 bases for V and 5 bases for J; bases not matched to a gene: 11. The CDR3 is CASTPYGQANNEQFF. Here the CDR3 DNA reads TGCGCCAGCACGCCTTACGGACAGGCGAACAATGAGCAGTTCTTC.

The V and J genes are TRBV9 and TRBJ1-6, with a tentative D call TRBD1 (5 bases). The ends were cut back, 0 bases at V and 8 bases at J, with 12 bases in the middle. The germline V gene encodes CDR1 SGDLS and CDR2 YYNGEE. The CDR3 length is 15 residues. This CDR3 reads CASSVEGRDYSPLHF. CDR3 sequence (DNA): TGTGCCAGCAGCGTAGAGGGCAGGGATTATTCACCCCTCCACTTT.

CDR3 coding DNA: TGTGCCAGTAGAGTAGGGGCGAACACTGAAGCTTTCTTT. Translating gives CASRVGANTEAFF. The chain carries TRBV19 and TRBJ1-1; tentatively, D is TRBD1 (5 bases). The V gene's germline CDR1 is LNHDA and CDR2 SQIVND (reference sequence). The V end was cut by 6 bases, the J end by 1 base, with 9 bases between. The CDR3 is 13 residues long.

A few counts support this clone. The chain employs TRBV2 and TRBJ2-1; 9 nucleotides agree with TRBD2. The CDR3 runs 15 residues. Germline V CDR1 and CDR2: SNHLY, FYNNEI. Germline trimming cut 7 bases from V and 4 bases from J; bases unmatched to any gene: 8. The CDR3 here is CASTGGRAVYNEQFF. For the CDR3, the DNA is TGTGCCAGCACAGGCGGGAGGGCCGTGTACAATGAGCAGTTCTTC.

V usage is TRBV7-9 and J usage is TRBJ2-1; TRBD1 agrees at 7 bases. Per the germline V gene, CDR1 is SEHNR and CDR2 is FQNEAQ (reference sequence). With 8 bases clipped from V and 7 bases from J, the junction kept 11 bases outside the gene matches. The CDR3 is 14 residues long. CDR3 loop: CASGTQGFGNEQFF. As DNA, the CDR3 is TGTGCCAGCGGAACACAGGGGTTCGGAAATGAGCAGTTCTTC.

The CDR3 region is CASSLGLINEKLFF. CDR3 DNA sequence: TGCGCCAGCAGCTTGGGGCTGATTAATGAAAAACTGTTTTTT. The chain has TRBV5-1 and TRBJ1-4; D not resolved. The V gene's germline CDR1 is SGHRS and CDR2 YFSETQ. Between the trimmed V and J ends, which lost 0 bases and 4 bases, there was a span of 7 bases. The CDR3 spans 14 residues.

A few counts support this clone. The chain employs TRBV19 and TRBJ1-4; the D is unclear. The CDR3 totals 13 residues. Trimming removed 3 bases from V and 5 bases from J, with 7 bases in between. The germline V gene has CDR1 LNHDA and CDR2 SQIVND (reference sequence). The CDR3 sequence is CASSMRENEKLFF. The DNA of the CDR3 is TGTGCCAGTAGTATGCGAGAAAATGAAAAACTGTTTTTT.

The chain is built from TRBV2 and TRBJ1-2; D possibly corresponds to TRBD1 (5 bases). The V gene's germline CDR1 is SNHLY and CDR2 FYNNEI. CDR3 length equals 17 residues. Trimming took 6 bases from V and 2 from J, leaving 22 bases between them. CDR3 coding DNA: TGTGCCAGCAGAGGAGCCGGGACGGGACTAAAGAACTATGGCTACACCTTC. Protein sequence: CASRGAGTGLKNYGYTF.

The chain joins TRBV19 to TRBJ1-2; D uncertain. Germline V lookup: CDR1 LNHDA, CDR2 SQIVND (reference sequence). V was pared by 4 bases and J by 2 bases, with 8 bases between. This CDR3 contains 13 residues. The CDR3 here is CASSKFKNYGYTF. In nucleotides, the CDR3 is TGTGCCAGTAGTAAGTTCAAGAACTATGGCTACACCTTC.

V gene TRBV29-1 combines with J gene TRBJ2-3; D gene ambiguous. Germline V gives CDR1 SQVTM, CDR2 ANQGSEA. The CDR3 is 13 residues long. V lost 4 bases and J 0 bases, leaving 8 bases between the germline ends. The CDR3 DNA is TGCAGCGTTGTACCGCGGAGCACAGATACGCAGTATTTT. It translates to CSVVPRSTDTQYF.

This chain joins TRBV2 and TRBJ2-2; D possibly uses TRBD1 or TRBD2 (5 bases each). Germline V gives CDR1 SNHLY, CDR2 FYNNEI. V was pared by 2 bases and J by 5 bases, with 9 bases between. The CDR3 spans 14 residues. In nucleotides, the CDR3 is TGTGCCAGCAGTGAAACGTGGGGGACCGGGGAGCTGTTTTTT. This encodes CASSETWGTGELFF.

CDR3 amino acids: CASSAQGLSYTF. CDR3 nucleotide sequence: TGTGCCAGCAGCGCCCAGGGGTTAAGCTACACCTTC. The V gene is TRBV7-2, the J gene TRBJ1-2, with D tentatively TRBD1 (6 bases). V gave up 5 bases and J gave up 9 bases, with 13 bases separating them. This CDR3 spans 12 amino acids. Per the germline V gene, CDR1 is SGHTA and CDR2 is FQGNSA.

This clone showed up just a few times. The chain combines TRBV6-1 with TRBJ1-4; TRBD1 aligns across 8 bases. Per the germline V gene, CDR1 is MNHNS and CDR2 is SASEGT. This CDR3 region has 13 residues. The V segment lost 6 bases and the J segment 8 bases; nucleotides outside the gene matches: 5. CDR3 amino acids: CASRRQGREKLFF. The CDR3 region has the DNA TGTGCCAGCAGGAGACAGGGGAGGGAAAAACTGTTTTTT.

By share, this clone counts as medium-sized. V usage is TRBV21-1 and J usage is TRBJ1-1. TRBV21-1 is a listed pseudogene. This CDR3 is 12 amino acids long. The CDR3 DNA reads TGTGCCAGCAGTCACAGAGGAACTGAAGCTTTCTTT. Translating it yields CASSHRGTEAFF.

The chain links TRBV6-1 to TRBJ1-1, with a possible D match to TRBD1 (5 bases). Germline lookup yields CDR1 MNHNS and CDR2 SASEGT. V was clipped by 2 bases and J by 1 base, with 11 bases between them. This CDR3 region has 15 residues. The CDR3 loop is CASSEQAGKNTEAFF. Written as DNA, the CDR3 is TGTGCCAGCAGTGAACAGGCAGGGAAGAACACTGAAGCTTTCTTT.

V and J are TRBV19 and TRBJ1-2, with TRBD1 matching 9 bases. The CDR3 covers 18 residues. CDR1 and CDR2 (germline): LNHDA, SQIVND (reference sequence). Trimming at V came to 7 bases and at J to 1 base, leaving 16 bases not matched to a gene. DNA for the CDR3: TGTGCCAGTAATGGAAACCGGGACAGGGAAATTTATAACTATGGCTACACCTTC. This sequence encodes CASNGNRDREIYNYGYTF.

This CDR3 reads CAITQGAGGHYGYTF. The CDR3 DNA reads TGTGCCATCACCCAGGGGGCAGGGGGTCACTATGGCTACACCTTC. The chain recombines TRBV10-3 with TRBJ1-2; 8 bases line up with TRBD1. The CDR3 runs 15 residues. V lost 7 bases, J lost 3 bases, and 10 bases stayed unmatched. Germline V gene lookup returns CDR1 ENHRY and CDR2 SYGVKD.

The CDR3 DNA is TGTGCCAGCACTACCGACCCAGGGAGGGGGACCTACGAGCAGTACTTC. Amino acids: CASTTDPGRGTYEQYF. The chain employs TRBV5-4 and TRBJ2-7, with D possibly being TRBD2 (7 bases). Germline values: CDR1 SGHNT, CDR2 YYREEE (reference sequence). V gave up 6 bases and J gave up 2 bases, with 21 bases separating them. This CDR3 is built from 16 residues.

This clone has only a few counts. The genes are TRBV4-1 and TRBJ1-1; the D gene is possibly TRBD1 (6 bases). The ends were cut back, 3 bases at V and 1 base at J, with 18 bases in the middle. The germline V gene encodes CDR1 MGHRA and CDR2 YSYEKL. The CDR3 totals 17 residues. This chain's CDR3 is CASSQIRTGHKNTEAFF. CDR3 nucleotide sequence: TGCGCCAGCAGCCAGATTCGGACGGGACACAAGAACACTGAAGCTTTCTTT.

CDR3 residues: CAWSVSGRNTEQFF. DNA of the CDR3: TGTGCCTGGAGTGTGAGCGGGAGGAACACTGAGCAGTTCTTC. The chain is built from TRBV30 and TRBJ2-1; TRBD2 agrees at 9 bases. V was clipped by 0 bases and J by 9 bases; unmatched bases: 6. Germline CDR1 GTSNPN, CDR2 SVGIG (reference sequence). The CDR3 has 14 amino acids. The complete variable domain, with remaining parts taken from reference TRBV30 and TRBJ2-1, reads SQTIHQWPATLVQPVGSPLSLECTVEGTSNPNLYWYRQAAGRGLQLLFYSVGIGQISSEVPQNLSASRPQDRQFILSSKKLLLSDSGFYLCAWSVSGRNTEQFFGPGTRLTVL.

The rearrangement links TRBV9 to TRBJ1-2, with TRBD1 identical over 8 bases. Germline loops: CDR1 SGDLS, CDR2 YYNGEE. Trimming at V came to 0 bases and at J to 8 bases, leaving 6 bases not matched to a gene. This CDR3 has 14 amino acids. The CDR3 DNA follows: TGTGCCAGCAGCGTAGAAGTACAGGGGGGAGGCTACACCTTC. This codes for CASSVEVQGGGYTF.